This T cell receptor (beta chain) was sequenced for a study of OX40 agonist ivuxolimab in advanced cancers. Study-wide background: Two cutaneous melanoma patients and one hepatocellular carcinoma patient, three in all, had partial responses.

Here immunoSEQ multiplex PCR was the method, and the copy in TCRdb shows in-frame clones only, minus some. The table records tens of thousands of clones, around 90% of them present only once. The CDR3 extends over 17 amino acids. The V gene's germline CDR1 is MNHEY and CDR2 SMNVEV (reference sequence). V was cut by 5 bases and J by 4 bases, with 18 bases left in between. The J gene is TRBJ1-6, the V gene TRBV27; D gene ambiguous. Sequencing used CD4+ or CD8+ T cells sorted from blood, obtained in a trial of the OX40 agonist ivuxolimab. The clonotype originates from an adult with an advanced solid tumor such as melanoma, head and neck, liver or kidney cancer. The CDR3 region has the DNA TGTGCCAGCAGTCCCCAAGGACCCACGGGTTATAATTCACCCCTCCACTTT. Its protein product is CASSPQGPTGYNSPLHF.